This T cell receptor beta chain is from a study of T-cell memory formation after mild COVID-19. Study-level findings and limits: Pre-infection memory contained some responding clones, which suggested that cross-reactive memory had joined. The authors did not confirm SARS-CoV-2 specificity of second-wave clones peaking day 37. Among clones contracting day 15 to 85, CD4/CD8 was balanced, whereas later expanders leaned CD4+.

Constant-segment primers were used for 5'RACE, and the resulting TCR alpha and TCR beta cDNA libraries carried sample barcodes and UMIs. In TCRdb, the 5' RACE reads were re-called with MiXCR into one record per CDR3 protein. The top ten hold 14% of the sample, which has around 120,000 distinct CDR3 sequences, 16% seen once. The CDR3 consists of 14 residues. CDR1 is LNHDA and CDR2 is SQIVND in the germline V gene (reference sequence). The V end was cut by 3 bases, the J end by 2 bases, with 8 bases between. This clonotype was counted once. The antigen remains unidentified. This chain connects TRBV19 to TRBJ1-5; weak D call: TRBD1 (5 bases). This TCR derives from an adult woman who had mild COVID-19 (a few samples of this study predate the infection). Cell type and time point are not known. Sequenced: PBMCs or a T cell subset sorted from them (not recorded which). The DNA of the CDR3 is TGTGCCAGTAGTATCGGGGCTGGCAATCAGCCCCAGCATTTT. This translates into CASSIGAGNQPQHF.